A selection of T cell receptor beta chains follows, all from one sample in a study of cytomegalovirus exposure and HLA in healthy donors. Data came from immunoSEQ multiplex PCR; TCRdb stores just in-frame clones and leaves some out. The table shows 120,000 to 150,000 clones, with approximately 80% occurring only once. The sample was PBMCs. The receptor source for this set is a man younger than 40 in good health and CMV-seropositive. Each CDR3 is given with its conserved first and last residue. The order of the fields is J gene, V gene, D gene, CDR3 DNA, CDR3 protein. A D gene is named only where the DNA matches it firmly.

TRBJ2-1,TRBV7-2,.,TGTGCCAGCAGCTCCAACTCCGTGCCCAATGAGCAGTTCTTC,CASSSNSVPNEQFF
TRBJ2-1,TRBV9,TRBD1,TGTGCCAGCAGCGTAGGGGGACAGGCCCTAAGGGGGTACAATGAGCAGTTCTTC,CASSVGGQALRGYNEQFF
TRBJ1-2,TRBV6-1,TRBD1,TGTGCCAGCAGTGAAACAGGGGACGATGGCTACACCTTC,CASSETGDDGYTF
TRBJ1-5,TRBV2,.,TGTGCCAGCAGTGGGGTATGGACAGATAGCAATCAGCCCCAGCATTTT,CASSGVWTDSNQPQHF
TRBJ2-2,TRBV28,TRBD2,TGTGCCAGCACGGGACTAGCGGAGAACACCGGGGAGCTGTTTTTT,CASTGLAENTGELFF
TRBJ2-7,TRBV28,.,TGTGCCAGCAGTTTTGGTACTTATAGCTCCTACGAGCAGTACTTC,CASSFGTYSSYEQYF
TRBJ2-1,TRBV27,TRBD1,TGTGCCAGCAGTGCCCCGGGACAGGACCCTAACAATGAGCAGTTCTTC,CASSAPGQDPNNEQFF
TRBJ2-3,TRBV27,TRBD1,TGTGCCAGCAGTCTCAGGACAGGGGTGGCAGATACGCAGTATTTT,CASSLRTGVADTQYF
TRBJ1-5,TRBV27,.,TGTGCCAGCAGTGGGGGACACGGCAATCAGCCCCAGCATTTT,CASSGGHGNQPQHF
TRBJ2-2,TRBV19,TRBD2,TGTGCCAGTAAGCGGGAGGGCACCGGGGAGCTGTTTTTT,CASKREGTGELFF
TRBJ1-5,TRBV6-5,.,TGTGCCAGCAGTTTAAGCTATCAGCCCCAGCATTTT,CASSLSYQPQHF
TRBJ2-5,TRBV5-1,TRBD1,TGCGCCAGCAGCTTTGACAGGGAAGAGACCCAGTACTTC,CASSFDREETQYF
TRBJ2-7,TRBV18,TRBD1,TGTGCCAGCTCAACAGGGGGCCCGAGGGAGCAGTACTTC,CASSTGGPREQYF
TRBJ2-2,TRBV4-3,.,TGCGCCAGCAGCCATCTCGGGGGGGAGCTGTTTTTT,CASSHLGGELFF